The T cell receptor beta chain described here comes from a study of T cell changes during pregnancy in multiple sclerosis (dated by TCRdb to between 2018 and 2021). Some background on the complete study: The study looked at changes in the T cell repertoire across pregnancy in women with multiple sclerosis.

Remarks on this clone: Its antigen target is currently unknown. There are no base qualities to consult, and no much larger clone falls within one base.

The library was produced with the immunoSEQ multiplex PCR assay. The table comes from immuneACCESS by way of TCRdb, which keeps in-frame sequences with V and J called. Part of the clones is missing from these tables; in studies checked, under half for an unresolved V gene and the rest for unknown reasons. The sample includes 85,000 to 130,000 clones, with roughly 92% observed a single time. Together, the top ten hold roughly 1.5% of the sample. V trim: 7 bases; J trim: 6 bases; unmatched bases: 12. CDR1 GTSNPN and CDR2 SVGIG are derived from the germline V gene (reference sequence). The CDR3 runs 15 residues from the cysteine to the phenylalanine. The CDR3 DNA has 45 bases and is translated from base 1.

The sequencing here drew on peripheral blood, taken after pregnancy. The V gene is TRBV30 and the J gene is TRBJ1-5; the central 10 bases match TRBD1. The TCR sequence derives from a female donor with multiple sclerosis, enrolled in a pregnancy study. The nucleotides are TGTGCCTATTCCTTGGGGACAGGGGTCAGTCAGCCCCAGCATTTT. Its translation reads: CAYSLGTGVSQPQHF.